Listed below are T cell receptor beta chains from one sample, sequenced in a study of OX40 agonist ivuxolimab in advanced cancers. TCRdb's table, derived via immunoSEQ multiplex PCR, lists solely in-frame clones and lacks some. The table lists approximately 58,000 clones, 86% of them singletons. The material was CD4+ or CD8+ T cells sorted from blood, obtained in a trial of the OX40 agonist ivuxolimab. The source is an adult with an advanced solid tumor such as melanoma, head and neck, liver or kidney cancer. Each CDR3 is given with its conserved first and last residue. Clone sizes are given selectively: once, few, many, or a class where the clone is expanded.

V	size	J	CDR3
TRBV30	NA	TRBJ1-3	CAWSPGTGTNTIYF
TRBV2	NA	TRBJ1-3	CASVQESLGNTIYF
TRBV28	NA	TRBJ1-6	CASSPSGAGNSPLHF
TRBV7-2	NA	TRBJ2-3	CASSQDRDRDPDTQYF
TRBV5-1	NA	TRBJ2-1	CASRTGLNEQFF
TRBV19	NA	TRBJ2-7	CASSMSWSSSYEQYF
TRBV10-3	NA	TRBJ2-2	CAIKKGALTGELFF
TRBV6-5	NA	TRBJ2-3	CASSYRDTQYF
TRBV29-1	once	TRBJ1-2	CSVEIRGHPSGYTF
TRBV6-1	NA	TRBJ1-2	CASSENRVAGYTF
TRBV7-9	NA	TRBJ2-5	CAISTSGGAETQYF
TRBV7-9	few	TRBJ1-2	CASSEQGRGYTF
TRBV27	NA	TRBJ2-2	CASSLDTGELFF
TRBV11-1	NA	TRBJ2-6	CASTAALSGANVLTF
TRBV27	NA	TRBJ1-2	CLSGSPSRGYTF
TRBV28	NA	TRBJ2-1	CASSLPGIYNGQFF
TRBV4-1	NA	TRBJ2-7	CASSQARKRGYEQYF
TRBV5-1	NA	TRBJ2-5	CASSETGLAEETQYF
TRBV5-1	NA	TRBJ2-6	CASSMMGVRSTGANVLTF
TRBV7-6	few	TRBJ2-3	CASSPGLDVTDTQYF
TRBV2	NA	TRBJ2-5	CASDGAVQETQYF
TRBV7-9	NA	TRBJ2-6	CASNQGSGTGANVLTF
TRBV2	NA	TRBJ2-7	CASSYSYEQYF
TRBV5-1	NA	TRBJ1-6	CASRLETPNNSPLHF
TRBV11-3	NA	TRBJ1-1	CASSSSPEAFF
TRBV27	NA	TRBJ1-1	CASSLWGDTEAFF
TRBV7-7	NA	TRBJ2-1	CASSLEAAAYNEQFF
TRBV7-3	NA	TRBJ2-3	CASSPGGRGAVLQYF
TRBV9	NA	TRBJ1-2	CASSVEGYGYTF
TRBV4-2	NA	TRBJ2-3	CASSQGVGDTQYF
TRBV30	once	TRBJ1-4	CAHGAGPRLFF
TRBV10-3	NA	TRBJ1-1	CAISGGTEAFF
TRBV7-9	NA	TRBJ1-2	CASSPLEGPVGYTF
TRBV7-9	NA	TRBJ2-2	CASSPILGIGGPTTGELFF
TRBV7-8	NA	TRBJ1-3	CASSARTGVGNTIYF
TRBV6-5	NA	TRBJ2-7	CAKRQAPF
TRBV7-2	NA	TRBJ2-4	CASSLRLGSVNIQYF
TRBV7-9	once	TRBJ1-4	CASSFFLGGGEKLFF
TRBV5-1	NA	TRBJ1-1	CASSLRTRNTEAFF
TRBV7-3	NA	TRBJ2-3	CASSSGQGTDTQYF